The present T cell receptor beta chain was sequenced within a study of blood T cell repertoires in COVID-19. Study-wide context: Researchers got acute and convalescent COVID-19 samples from the United States, Italy and Spain. The cDNA or gDNA used as material had been derived from T cells, B-cell-depleted T cells, or PBMCs.

This clone was counted between two and nine times. Per the authors' pipeline: Researchers report that nucleated cell counts were estimated from reference gene primer amplification. Here immunoSEQ multiplex PCR was the method, and the copy in TCRdb shows in-frame clones only, minus some. V and J calls and clone size follow that table, whereas D and trimming were derived from the DNA. There are 250,000 to 350,000 clones in the sample; around 90% occur only once, and more than 2% lies in the top ten. This receptor was obtained from a man aged 18-30 years with active or convalescent COVID-19. The sample was peripheral blood.

The CDR3 here is CASSLWGVDSNQPQHF. In nucleotides, the CDR3 is TGCGCCAGCAGCTTGTGGGGGGTGGATAGCAATCAGCCCCAGCATTTT. The rearrangement uses TRBV5-1 and TRBJ1-5; D possibly corresponds to TRBD1 (5 bases). Looked up from germline, CDR1 is SGHRS and CDR2 is YFSETQ. V was shortened by 1 base and J by 0 bases, with 11 bases between the two germline ends. The CDR3 is 16 residues long.